Following are 14 T cell receptor beta chains from one sample sequenced in a study of blood T cell repertoires in COVID-19. Using immunoSEQ multiplex PCR, the repertoire was profiled, and TCRdb retains in-frame clones only, with some absent. The sample consists of just over 85,000 clones, roughly nine tenths of them appearing once. Material: peripheral blood. Every receptor here comes from a man aged 45-60 years with acute or convalescent COVID-19.

CDR3 loop: CASSVVAGGDEQYF. CDR3 bases: TGTGCCAGCAGCGTAGTAGCGGGGGGAGACGAGCAGTACTTC. The chain recombines TRBV9 with TRBJ2-7; 10 nucleotides match TRBD2. Germline CDR1 is SGDLS and CDR2 is YYNGEE. J was trimmed by 5 bases and V by 0 bases; bases with no gene match: 2. The CDR3 spans 14 residues.

The chain is built from TRBV9 and TRBJ2-1; D possibly corresponds to TRBD2 (6 bases). CDR1 is SGDLS, CDR2 YYNGEE, per germline. Trimming took off 4 bases at V and 3 bases at J, with 17 bases between the two ends. This CDR3 has 16 amino acids. In DNA, the CDR3 is TGTGCCAGCAGCCCCCGATCTAGCGTATACTACAATGAGCAGTTCTTC. It codes for CASSPRSSVYYNEQFF.

The V gene is TRBV18, the J gene TRBJ2-3, with 11 bases that match TRBD2. J lost 2 bases, V lost 4 bases, and 5 bases had no gene match. CDR3 length equals 16 residues. Germline CDR1 reads KGHSH; CDR2 reads LQKENI. CDR3 amino acids: CASSRGLAALTDTQYF. In nucleotides, the CDR3 is TGTGCCAGCTCACGGGGACTAGCGGCACTCACAGATACGCAGTATTTT. Filled out from reference TRBV18 and TRBJ2-3, the complete variable domain reads NAGVMQNPRHLVRRRGQEARLRCSPMKGHSHVYWYRQLPEEGLKFMVYLQKENIIDESGMPKERFSAEFPKEGPSILRIQQVVRGDSAAYFCASSRGLAALTDTQYFGPGTRLTVL.

The chain carries TRBV2 and TRBJ2-7; perhaps TRBD2 as D (5 bases). V dropped 0 bases and J dropped 7 bases, with 13 bases sitting between them. From germline, CDR1 is SNHLY and CDR2 FYNNEI. The CDR3 totals 14 residues. This CDR3 is CASSEALPRGEQYV. The CDR3 region has the DNA TGTGCCAGCAGTGAAGCGCTTCCGCGCGGGGAGCAGTACGTC.

This chain connects TRBV7-8 to TRBJ1-4; 10 bases are a match to TRBD1. Germline V gene lookup returns CDR1 SGHVS and CDR2 FQNEAQ. Germline trimming cut 4 bases from V and 5 bases from J; bases unmatched to any gene: 10. This CDR3 is built from 17 residues. For the CDR3, the DNA is TGTGCCAGCAGCTCCCGGACAGGGGGGTCCGGCAATGAAAAACTGTTTTTT. Its protein is CASSSRTGGSGNEKLFF.

This sequence joins TRBV6-5 and TRBJ2-7, with a possible D match to TRBD1 (6 bases). There are 12 residues in the CDR3. The germline V gene has CDR1 MNHEY and CDR2 SVGAGI. V lost 8 bases, J lost 2 bases, and 10 bases lay in between. CDR3 coding DNA: TGTGCCAGCGGGGGCATCGCCTACGAGCAGTACTTC. Encoded protein: CASGGIAYEQYF.

V usage is TRBV2 and J usage is TRBJ1-1; no firm D call. Germline V lookup: CDR1 SNHLY, CDR2 FYNNEI. The V end lost 7 bases, the J end lost 3 bases, and 12 bases lay between the germline ends. CDR3 length: 13 amino acids. CDR3 loop: CASKRLGDTEAFF. The CDR3 DNA sequence: TGTGCCAGCAAAAGACTAGGAGACACTGAAGCTTTCTTT.

The V call is TRBV19, the J call TRBJ1-4; 8 bases map to TRBD1. Germline assignment: CDR1 LNHDA and CDR2 SQIVND (reference sequence). The CDR3 runs 14 residues. V shed 4 bases, J shed 10 bases, and the junction held 8 bases outside the gene matches. CDR3 nucleotides: TGTGCCAGTAGTAAGGACGACAGGGGCGGAAAACTGTTTTTT. Protein: CASSKDDRGGKLFF.

This clone was picked up one time. V and J are TRBV7-9 and TRBJ1-1; tentative D call: TRBD1 (5 bases). V was clipped by 4 bases and J by 5 bases, with 17 bases between them. The CDR3 sequence is 15 residues long. Looked up from germline, CDR1 is SEHNR and CDR2 is FQNEAQ (reference sequence). CDR3 nucleotide sequence: TGTGCCAGCAGCTCGCCGGTGGGGGGGTTGACTGAAGCTTTCTTT. As protein: CASSSPVGGLTEAFF. The full variable domain, its missing parts supplied by reference TRBV7-9 and TRBJ1-1, is DTGVSQNPRHKITKRGQNVTFRCDPISEHNRLYWYRQTLGQGPEFLTYFQNEAQLEKSRLLSDRFSAERPKGSFSTLEIQRTEQGDSAMYLCASSSPVGGLTEAFFGQGTRLTVV.

J is TRBJ1-3 and V is TRBV30, with D tentatively TRBD1 (6 bases). V lost 4 bases and J 4 bases, leaving 14 bases between the germline ends. The V gene's germline CDR1 is GTSNPN and CDR2 SVGIG (reference sequence). The CDR3 covers 14 residues. For the CDR3, the DNA is TGTGCCTGGACAACGCAGGGGCAGGGAAACACCATATATTTT. Translating gives CAWTTQGQGNTIYF.

The chain has TRBV19 and TRBJ2-5; D is possibly TRBD1 (5 bases). Looked up from germline, CDR1 is LNHDA and CDR2 is SQIVND (reference sequence). The V end lost 5 bases, the J end lost 5 bases, and 15 bases lay between the germline ends. The CDR3 consists of 14 residues. CDR3 DNA: TGTGCCAGTAGTCAGGGATCGGTTGGGGAGACCCAGTACTTC. Translated: CASSQGSVGETQYF.

Turning to this clone: Distinct nucleotide sequences in the sample also encode this CDR3. This chain uses TRBV2 with TRBJ1-1; no firm D call. V was clipped by 3 bases and J by 5 bases, with 7 bases between them. Germline-derived CDR1 and CDR2 are SNHLY and FYNNEI. CDR3 length equals 12 residues. CDR3 nucleotide sequence: TGTGCCAGCAGTGAGGTCCGGACTGAAGCTTTCTTT. Protein product: CASSEVRTEAFF.

The V call is TRBV5-1, the J call TRBJ1-4; no clear D gene. V lost 4 bases and J 8 bases, leaving 18 bases between the germline ends. This CDR3 is built from 15 residues. Germline V gene data show CDR1 as SGHRS and CDR2 as YFSETQ. The CDR3 DNA sequence: TGCGCCAGCAGCATACTCGACGGAAGAGGGGAAAAACTGTTTTTT. Translated, it gives CASSILDGRGEKLFF.

The gene calls are TRBV9 and TRBJ2-1; 8 bases agree with TRBD1. J was trimmed by 4 bases and V by 0 bases; bases with no gene match: 9. The CDR3 is 17 amino acids. CDR1 SGDLS and CDR2 YYNGEE come from the germline V gene. In DNA, the CDR3 is TGTGCCAGCAGCGTAGATGGCCAGGGGGCAAGGTACAATGAGCAGTTCTTC. It yields the protein CASSVDGQGARYNEQFF.